Listed below are T cell receptor beta chains from one sample, sequenced in a study of cytomegalovirus exposure and HLA in healthy donors. Clones were sequenced by immunoSEQ multiplex PCR, and TCRdb holds only the in-frame ones, with some missing. The sample holds over 110,000 clones; approximately 86% are singletons and the top ten take less than 9%. Sequencing was done on a sample of PBMCs. The receptors here all came from a man between 18 and 29 years old in good health and CMV-seropositive. The CDR3 runs from the conserved cysteine through the conserved F or W. The D gene is left open where the match is weak. Expanded clones are given a class, and other clones once, few, many or no size at all.

TRBD2 . TRBJ2-1 TRBV7-6 TGTGCCAGCAGCTTAGGCGGGGGTAATTACAATGAGCAGTTCTTC CASSLGGGNYNEQFF
. once TRBJ2-1 TRBV18 TGTGCCAGCTCACCCTACCGTTACAGAATCTACAATGAGCAGTTCTTC CASSPYRYRIYNEQFF
TRBD2 . TRBJ2-1 TRBV29-1 TGCAGCGTTGAAGCACCTTGGGCTAGCGGGAGGCCGAGCTCCTACAATGAGCAGTTCTTC CSVEAPWASGRPSSYNEQFF
. . TRBJ1-4 TRBV28 TGTGCCAGCAGTTTACCCAACAGGGACGCAACTAATGAAAAACTGTTTTTT CASSLPNRDATNEKLFF
TRBD1 . TRBJ2-7 TRBV9 TGTGCCAGCAGCCCTCGGACAGGGCACACCTACGAGCAGTACTTC CASSPRTGHTYEQYF
. . TRBJ2-7 TRBV5-8 TGTGCCAGCAGCTACACTCGGACATACGACCCCCTGGAGCAGTACTTC CASSYTRTYDPLEQYF
. once TRBJ2-7 TRBV15 TGTGCCACCAGCCAGGGAGGCGGGGCGTACGAGCAGTACTTC CATSQGGGAYEQYF
TRBD1 . TRBJ1-4 TRBV13 TGTGCCAGCAGCTTAGGCCAGGGGACAGGAGGAAAACTGTTTTTT CASSLGQGTGGKLFF
TRBD1 few TRBJ1-5 TRBV10-3 TGTGCCATAGGGGCCCAGGGGGCGCAGCCCCAGCATTTT CAIGAQGAQPQHF
TRBD2 . TRBJ2-1 TRBV7-8 TGTGCCAGCCGACTAGCGGGGGCGTCTTACAATGAGCAGTTCTTC CASRLAGASYNEQFF
TRBD1 . TRBJ1-3 TRBV6-1 TGTGCCAGCAAGGACAGGGGGCTAAACACCATATATTTT CASKDRGLNTIYF
. . TRBJ2-6 TRBV5-1 TGCGCCAGCAGCCCAGGGACTGGGGCCAACGTCCTGACTTTC CASSPGTGANVLTF
. . TRBJ2-7 TRBV18 TGTGCCAGCTCACCTCAGGGGGAGGCCTACGAGCAGTACTTC CASSPQGEAYEQYF
. . TRBJ1-5 TRBV6-5 TGTGCCAGCAGTCGAAACAGGGACCAGCCCCAGCATTTT CASSRNRDQPQHF
TRBD1 . TRBJ1-6 TRBV15 TGTGCCACCAGCGCCCGGACAGGGGACTCACCCCTCCACTTT CATSARTGDSPLHF
TRBD1 . TRBJ1-2 TRBV5-5 TGTGCCAGCAGCTTTTTTGAGGACAGGAACACCTTC CASSFFEDRNTF
TRBD1 . TRBJ1-1 TRBV7-9 TGTGCCAGCAGCTCCATGGGACAGGCACTTATCATGAACACTGAAGCTTTCTTT CASSSMGQALIMNTEAFF
TRBD1 . TRBJ1-3 TRBV5-1 TGCGCCAGCAGCTCAACCGGGACAGGGTCAGGAAACACCATATATTTT CASSSTGTGSGNTIYF
TRBD1 . TRBJ1-4 TRBV25-1 TGTGCCAGCAGTAAAGGACAGGGGGCATACAGGTCCAATGAAAAACTGTTTTTT CASSKGQGAYRSNEKLFF
. . TRBJ2-5 TRBV2 TGTGCCAGCAGCGACCGTTCTCTGGGGGGGCAGACCCAGTACTTC CASSDRSLGGQTQYF
. . TRBJ1-1 TRBV30 TGTGCCTGGAGTCCCCGGAACCAAGGGGGCACTGAAGCTTTCTTT CAWSPRNQGGTEAFF
TRBD1 . TRBJ2-5 TRBV5-6 TGTGCCAGCAGCTTGTGGTCCGGGACAGGGAAAGAGACCCAGTACTTC CASSLWSGTGKETQYF
. . TRBJ2-3 TRBV18 TGTGCCAGCTCACCTCTACTCGAGATCGTCACAGATACGCAGTATTTT CASSPLLEIVTDTQYF
TRBD2 . TRBJ2-3 TRBV6-5 TGTGCCAGCAGACATAGCGGGGCAAGCACAGATACGCAGTATTTT CASRHSGASTDTQYF
. . TRBJ1-5 TRBV6-5 TGTGCCAGCAGGATAGACAGGTACCAGCCCCAGCATTTT CASRIDRYQPQHF
. once TRBJ1-5 TRBV4-2 TGTGCCAGCAGCCAAGCTGGGGAGCGACAGCCCCAGCATTTT CASSQAGERQPQHF
TRBD1 few TRBJ1-2 TRBV4-1 TGCGCCAGCAGCCCATTCTGGGGACAGGTCAACTATGGCTACACCTTC CASSPFWGQVNYGYTF